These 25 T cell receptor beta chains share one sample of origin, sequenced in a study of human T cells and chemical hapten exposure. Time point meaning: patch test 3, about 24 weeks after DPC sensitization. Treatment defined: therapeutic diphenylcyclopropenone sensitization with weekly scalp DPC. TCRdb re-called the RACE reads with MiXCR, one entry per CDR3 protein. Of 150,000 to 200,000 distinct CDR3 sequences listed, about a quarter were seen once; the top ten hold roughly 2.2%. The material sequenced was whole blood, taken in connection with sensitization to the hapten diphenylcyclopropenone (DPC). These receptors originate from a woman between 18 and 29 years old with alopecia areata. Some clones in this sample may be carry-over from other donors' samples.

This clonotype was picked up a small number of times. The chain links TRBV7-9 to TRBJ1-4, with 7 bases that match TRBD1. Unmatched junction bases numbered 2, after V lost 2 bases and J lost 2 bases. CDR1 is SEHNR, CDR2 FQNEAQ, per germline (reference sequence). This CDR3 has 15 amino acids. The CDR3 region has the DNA TGTGCCAGCAGCTTAAAGGGGGCGACTAATGAAAAACTGTTTTTT. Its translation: CASSLKGATNEKLFF.

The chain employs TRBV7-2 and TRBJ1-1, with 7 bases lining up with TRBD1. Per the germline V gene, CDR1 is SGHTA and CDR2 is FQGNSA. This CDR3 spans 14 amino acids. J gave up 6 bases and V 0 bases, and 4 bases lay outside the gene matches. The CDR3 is CASSLARTGAEAFF. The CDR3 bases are TGTGCCAGCAGCTTAGCTCGGACAGGTGCTGAAGCTTTCTTT.

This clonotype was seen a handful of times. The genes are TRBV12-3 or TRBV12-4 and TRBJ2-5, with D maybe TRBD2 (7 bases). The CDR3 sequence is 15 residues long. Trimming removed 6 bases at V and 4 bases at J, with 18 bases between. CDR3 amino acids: CASSPIGGGRETQYF. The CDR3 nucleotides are TGTGCCAGCAGCCCTATTGGGGGGGGCCGAGAGACCCAGTACTTC.

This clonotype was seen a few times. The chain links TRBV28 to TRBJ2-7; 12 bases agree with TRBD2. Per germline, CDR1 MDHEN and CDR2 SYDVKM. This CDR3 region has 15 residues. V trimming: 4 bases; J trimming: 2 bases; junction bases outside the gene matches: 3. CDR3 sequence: CASSSSSGRAYEQYF. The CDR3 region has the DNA TGTGCCAGCAGTTCGTCTAGCGGGAGGGCCTACGAGCAGTACTTC.

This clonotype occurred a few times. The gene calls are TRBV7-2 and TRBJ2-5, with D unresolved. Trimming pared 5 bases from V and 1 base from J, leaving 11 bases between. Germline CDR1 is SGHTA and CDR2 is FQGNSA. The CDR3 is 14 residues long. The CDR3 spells CASSPNSLQETQYF. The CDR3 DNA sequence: TGTGCCAGCAGCCCCAATTCCCTCCAAGAGACCCAGTACTTC.

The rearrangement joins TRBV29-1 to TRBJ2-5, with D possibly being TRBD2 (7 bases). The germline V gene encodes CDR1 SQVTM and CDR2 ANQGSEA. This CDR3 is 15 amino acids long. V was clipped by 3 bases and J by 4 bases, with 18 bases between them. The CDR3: CSVEGGAPGRETQYF. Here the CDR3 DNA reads TGCAGCGTTGAGGGGGGGGCCCCCGGGAGAGAGACCCAGTACTTC.

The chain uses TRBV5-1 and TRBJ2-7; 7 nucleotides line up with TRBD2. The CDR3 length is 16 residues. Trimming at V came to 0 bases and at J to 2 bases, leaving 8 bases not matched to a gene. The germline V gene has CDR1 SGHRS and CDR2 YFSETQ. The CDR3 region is CASSLVASGSPYEQYF. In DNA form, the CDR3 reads TGCGCCAGCAGCTTGGTCGCTAGCGGAAGCCCCTACGAGCAGTACTTC.

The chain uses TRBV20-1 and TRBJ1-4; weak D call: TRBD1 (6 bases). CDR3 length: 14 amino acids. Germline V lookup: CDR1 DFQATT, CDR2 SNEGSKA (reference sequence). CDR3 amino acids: CSALGQTTNEKLFF. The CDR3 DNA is TGCAGCGCCCTTGGACAGACAACTAATGAAAAACTGTTTTTT.

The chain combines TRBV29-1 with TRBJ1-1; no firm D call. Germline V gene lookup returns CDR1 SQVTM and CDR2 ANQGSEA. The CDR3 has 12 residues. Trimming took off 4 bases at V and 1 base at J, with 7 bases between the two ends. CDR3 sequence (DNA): TGCAGCGTTGCGAAGGAGAACACTGAAGCTTTCTTT. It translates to CSVAKENTEAFF.

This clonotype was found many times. CDR3 sequence: CSVEDARRPADTQYF. In nucleotides, the CDR3 is TGCAGCGTTGAAGATGCTAGAAGACCCGCAGATACGCAGTATTTT. This chain joins TRBV29-1 and TRBJ2-3; no clear D gene. There are 15 residues in the CDR3. Germline lookup yields CDR1 SQVTM and CDR2 ANQGSEA. V lost 0 bases to trimming and J lost 4 bases, with 14 bases between them.

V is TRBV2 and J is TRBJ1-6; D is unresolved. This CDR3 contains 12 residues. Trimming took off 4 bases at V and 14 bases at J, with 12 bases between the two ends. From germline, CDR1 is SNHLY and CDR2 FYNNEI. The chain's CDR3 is CASSGESMALHF. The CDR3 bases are TGTGCCAGCAGTGGGGAATCCATGGCCCTCCACTTT. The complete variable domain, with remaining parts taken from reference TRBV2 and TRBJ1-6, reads EPEVTQTPSHQVTQMGQEVILRCVPISNHLYFYWYRQILGQKVEFLVSFYNNEISEKSEIFDDQFSVERPDGSNFTLKIRSTKLEDSAMYFCASSGESMALHFGNGTRLTVT.

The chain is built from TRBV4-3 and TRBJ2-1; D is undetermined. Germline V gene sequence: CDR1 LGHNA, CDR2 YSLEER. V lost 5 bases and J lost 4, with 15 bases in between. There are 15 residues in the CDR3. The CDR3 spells CASSSVGFSYNEQFF. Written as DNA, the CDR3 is TGCGCCAGCAGCTCAGTGGGGTTCTCTTACAATGAGCAGTTCTTC.

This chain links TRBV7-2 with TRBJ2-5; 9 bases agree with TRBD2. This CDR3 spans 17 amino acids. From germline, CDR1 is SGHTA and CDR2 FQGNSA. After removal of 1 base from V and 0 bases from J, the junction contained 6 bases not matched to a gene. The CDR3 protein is CASSLVSAGGYQETQYF. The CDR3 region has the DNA TGTGCCAGCAGCTTAGTATCCGCGGGAGGGTACCAAGAGACCCAGTACTTC.

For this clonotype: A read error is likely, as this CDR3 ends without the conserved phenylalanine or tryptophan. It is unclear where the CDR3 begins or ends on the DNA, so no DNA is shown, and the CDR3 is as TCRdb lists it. CDR3 loop: CASKLGQGQV. The chain uses TRBV2 and TRBJ1-1; the DNA was not used to check the table's D call, TRBD1. The V gene's germline CDR1 is SNHLY and CDR2 FYNNEI. The CDR3 spans 10 residues, counting both ends.

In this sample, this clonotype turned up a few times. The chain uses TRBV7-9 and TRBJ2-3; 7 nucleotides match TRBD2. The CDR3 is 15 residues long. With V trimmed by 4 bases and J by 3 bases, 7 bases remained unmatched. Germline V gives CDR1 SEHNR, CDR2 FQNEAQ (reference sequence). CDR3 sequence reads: CASSSPGTTTDTQYF. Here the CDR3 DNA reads TGTGCCAGCAGCTCTCCCGGGACTACAACAGATACGCAGTATTTT.

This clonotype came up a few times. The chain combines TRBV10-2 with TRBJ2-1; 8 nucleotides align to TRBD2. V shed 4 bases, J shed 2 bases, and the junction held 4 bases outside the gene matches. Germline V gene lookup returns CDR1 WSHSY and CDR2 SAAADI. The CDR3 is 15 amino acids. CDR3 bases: TGCGCCAGCAGTGCGTTAGCGGGGACCTACAATGAGCAGTTCTTC. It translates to CASSALAGTYNEQFF.

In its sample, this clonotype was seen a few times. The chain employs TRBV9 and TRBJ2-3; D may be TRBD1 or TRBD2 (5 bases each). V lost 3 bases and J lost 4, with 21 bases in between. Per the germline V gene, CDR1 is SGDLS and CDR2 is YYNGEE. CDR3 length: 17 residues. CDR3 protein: CASSAVFGRTGPDTQYF. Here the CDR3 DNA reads TGTGCCAGCAGCGCAGTATTCGGCAGGACGGGACCAGATACGCAGTATTTT.

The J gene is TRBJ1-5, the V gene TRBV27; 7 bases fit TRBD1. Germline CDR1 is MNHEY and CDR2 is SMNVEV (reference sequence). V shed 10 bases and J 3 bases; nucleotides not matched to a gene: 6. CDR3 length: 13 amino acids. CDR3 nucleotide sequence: TGTGCCACAAGCACAGGGGTCAATCAGCCCCAGCATTTT. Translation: CATSTGVNQPQHF.

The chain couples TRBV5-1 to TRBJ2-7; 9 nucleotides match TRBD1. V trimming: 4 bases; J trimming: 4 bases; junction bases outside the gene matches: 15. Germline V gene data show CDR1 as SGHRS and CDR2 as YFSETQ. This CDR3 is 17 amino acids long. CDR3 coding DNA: TGCGCCAGCAGCCCGGAACCCCCGGGACAGGGCTCATACGAGCAGTACTTC. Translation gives CASSPEPPGQGSYEQYF.

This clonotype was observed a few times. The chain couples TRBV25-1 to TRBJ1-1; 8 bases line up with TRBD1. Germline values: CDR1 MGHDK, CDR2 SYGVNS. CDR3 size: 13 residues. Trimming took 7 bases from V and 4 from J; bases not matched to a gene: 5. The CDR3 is CASTQGAGTEAFF. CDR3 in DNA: TGTGCCAGCACCCAGGGGGCGGGCACTGAAGCTTTCTTT. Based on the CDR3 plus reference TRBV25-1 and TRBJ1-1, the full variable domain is EADIYQTPRYLVIGTGKKITLECSQTMGHDKMYWYQQDPGMELHLIHYSYGVNSTEKGDLSSESTVSRIRTEHFPLTLESARPSHTSQYLCASTQGAGTEAFFGQGTRLTVV.

CDR3 bases: TGCAGTGGGATTTGGCCCATGTCTGGGCCCCTCCACTTT. Amino acids: CSGIWPMSGPLHF. V is TRBV20-1 and J is TRBJ1-6; D gene uncertain. CDR3 size: 13 residues. Germline-derived CDR1 and CDR2 are DFQATT and SNEGSKA (reference sequence). The germline V and J ends were trimmed by 7 bases and 13 bases, with 20 bases remaining between them.

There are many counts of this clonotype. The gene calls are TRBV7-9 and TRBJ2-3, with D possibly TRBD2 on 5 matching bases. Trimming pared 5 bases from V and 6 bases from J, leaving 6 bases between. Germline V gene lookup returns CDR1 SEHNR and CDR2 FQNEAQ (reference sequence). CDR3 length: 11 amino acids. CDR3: CASSRGDTQYF. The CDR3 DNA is TGTGCCAGCAGCCGCGGGGATACGCAGTATTTT.

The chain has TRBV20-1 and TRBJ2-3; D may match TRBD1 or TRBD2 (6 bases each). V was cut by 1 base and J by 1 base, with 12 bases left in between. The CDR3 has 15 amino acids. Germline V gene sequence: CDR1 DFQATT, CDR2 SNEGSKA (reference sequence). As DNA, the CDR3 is TGCAGTGCTAGAGCGAAGGGGGAGGGCACAGATACGCAGTATTTT. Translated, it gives CSARAKGEGTDTQYF.

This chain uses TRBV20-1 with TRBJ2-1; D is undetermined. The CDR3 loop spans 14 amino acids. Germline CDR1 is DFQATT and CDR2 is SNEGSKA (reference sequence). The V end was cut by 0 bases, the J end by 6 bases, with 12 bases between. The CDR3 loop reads CSARDVPKGNEQFF. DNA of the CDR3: TGCAGTGCTAGAGATGTCCCTAAGGGCAATGAGCAGTTCTTC.

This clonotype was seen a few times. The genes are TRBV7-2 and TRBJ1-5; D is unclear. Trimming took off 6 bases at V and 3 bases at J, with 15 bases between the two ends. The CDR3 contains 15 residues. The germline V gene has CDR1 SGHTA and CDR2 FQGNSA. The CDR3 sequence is CASRGGPGYNQPQHF. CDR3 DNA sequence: TGTGCCAGCAGGGGAGGGCCAGGTTACAATCAGCCCCAGCATTTT.